A selection of T cell receptor beta chains follows, all from one sample in a study of T cells in Graves' hyperthyroidism and ophthalmopathy. TCRdb processed the multiplex PCR reads anew with MiXCR; each CDR3 protein has one entry. The profile shows 600,000 to 650,000 distinct CDR3 sequences, more than 20% of them singletons. The sequenced sample consisted of blood. These TCRs come from a man aged 25-40 years with Graves' ophthalmopathy. Both conserved end residues are trimmed from each CDR3. Fields, in order: clone size, J gene, V gene, CDR3 protein. A clone size is listed for some rows: how often the clone was seen (once, few, many), or a class if it is expanded.

many	TRBJ2-7	TRBV5-1	ASSPAGGRYEQY
few	TRBJ2-1	TRBV18	ASTSRDSSYNEQF
many	TRBJ2-3	TRBV28	ASSPGTGGRTDTQY
many	TRBJ2-7	TRBV4-2	ASSQGTSGSHEQY
-	TRBJ2-6	TRBV10-1	ASGEGDPTPSGANVLT
-	TRBJ1-1	TRBV4-1	ASSQQGSTEAF
few	TRBJ2-1	TRBV7-9	ASSEGLNSYNEQF
-	TRBJ1-5	TRBV4-1	ASSRQGARGNQPQH
-	TRBJ2-5	TRBV20-1	SARKGTGGETQY
-	TRBJ2-1	TRBV27	ASRSAGGRYNEQF
-	TRBJ2-3	TRBV7-9	ASSIRQGPDTQY
-	TRBJ1-2	TRBV5-1	ASNTVPGPSQVYGYT
many	TRBJ2-1	TRBV20-1	SARLMGLAGDNEQF
-	TRBJ2-1	TRBV29-1	SAGTSGRKNKGHEQF
few	TRBJ2-3	TRBV28	ASSFSPSEVDTQY
many	TRBJ1-1	TRBV18	ASSPIGDGEAF